This note documents a single T cell receptor (beta chain) sequence. Sequencing of TCR beta, carried out with a high-throughput approach, was applied to CD8+ and CD4+ T cells from the blood. The sample originates from a study of CD8 T cells in Susac syndrome. Germline CDR1 is LNHDA and CDR2 is SQIVND (reference sequence). There are 12 residues in the CDR3. V dropped 8 bases and J dropped 7 bases, with 15 bases sitting between them. The authors reverse transcribed about 0.45 to 1 ug RNA with random hexamers. TCRdb independently ran MiXCR on the immunoSEQ multiplex PCR reads; one entry per CDR3 protein. The table shows about 200,000 distinct CDR3 sequences, with about 95% occurring only once.

J is TRBJ2-7 and V is TRBV19; D unclear. This clonotype originated in a human donor with multiple sclerosis. The sequencing sample was made of CD4+ T cells from PBMCs. DNA for the CDR3: TGTGCCAGTCGAAAGGCGGTCCGGGAGCAGTACGTC. It specifies CASRKAVREQYV.